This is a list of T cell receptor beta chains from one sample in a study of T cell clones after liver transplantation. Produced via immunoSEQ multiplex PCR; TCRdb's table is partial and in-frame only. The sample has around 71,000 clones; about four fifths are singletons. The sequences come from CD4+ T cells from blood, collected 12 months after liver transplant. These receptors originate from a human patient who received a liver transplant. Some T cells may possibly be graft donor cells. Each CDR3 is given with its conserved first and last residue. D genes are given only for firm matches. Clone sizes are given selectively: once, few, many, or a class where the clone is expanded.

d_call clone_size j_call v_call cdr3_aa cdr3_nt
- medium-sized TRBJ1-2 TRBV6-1 CASSEAAKRYTF TGTGCCAGCAGTGAAGCCGCGAAACGGTACACCTTC
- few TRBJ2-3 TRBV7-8 CASTAGDYRDTQYF TGTGCCAGCACCGCCGGAGATTATAGAGATACGCAGTATTTT
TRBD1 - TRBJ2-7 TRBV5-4 CASSYGTDYEQYF TGTGCCAGCAGCTACGGGACAGACTACGAGCAGTACTTC
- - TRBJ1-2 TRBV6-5 CASTEGGPPDYGYTF TGTGCCAGCACCGAAGGGGGGCCACCGGACTATGGCTACACCTTC
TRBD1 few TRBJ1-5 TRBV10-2 CASSESGLTGRNQPQHF TGCGCCAGCAGTGAGTCCGGGTTGACAGGGAGAAATCAGCCCCAGCATTTT
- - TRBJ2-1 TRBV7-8 CASSAGRGYNEQFF TGTGCCAGCAGCGCCGGACGGGGATACAATGAGCAGTTCTTC
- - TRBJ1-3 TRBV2 CASSEVLGKAGNTIYF TGTGCCAGCAGCGAGGTTCTAGGGAAAGCTGGAAACACCATATATTTT
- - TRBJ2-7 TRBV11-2 CASSPGRPGEPFSYEQYF TGTGCCAGCAGCCCCGGGCGACCCGGGGAGCCTTTCTCCTACGAGCAGTACTTC
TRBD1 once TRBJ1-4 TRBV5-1 CASAGQDEKLFF TGCGCCAGCGCGGGACAGGACGAAAAACTGTTTTTT
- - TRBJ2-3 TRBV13 CASSLGGGSTDTQYF TGTGCCAGCAGCTTAGGAGGCGGATCCACAGATACGCAGTATTTT
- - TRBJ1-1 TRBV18 CASCTDMNTEAFF TGTGCCAGCTGCACAGACATGAACACTGAAGCTTTCTTT